The 25 T cell receptor beta chains presented below share a single source sample, sequenced in a study of shared clonotypes between healthy human individuals. CD45RO negativity and positive selection for CCR7 defined naive CD8 cells, a population that excluded terminally differentiated effector memory CD45RA+ cells. TCRdb's copy holds only in-frame clones and misses some; the assay was immunoSEQ multiplex PCR. The repertoire consists of hundreds of thousands of clones, with about 92% occurring once and the leading ten covering about 24%. Sequencing was done on a sample of naive CD8+ T cells sorted from blood. Receptor source: a man aged 30 to 39 in good health.

This clone was observed a single time. V gene TRBV10-3 combines with J gene TRBJ2-2; 7 positions agree with TRBD2. CDR1 and CDR2 (germline): ENHRY, SYGVKD. The CDR3 covers 16 residues. The V and J ends lost 0 bases and 4 bases, in that order; junction bases with no gene match: 5. The CDR3 coding sequence is TGTGCCATCAGTGAGTCGGCGGGAGTGTCCACCGGGGAGCTGTTTTTT. It is translated as CAISESAGVSTGELFF.

V usage is TRBV27 and J usage is TRBJ2-7; the D is unclear. The germline V gene encodes CDR1 MNHEY and CDR2 SMNVEV (reference sequence). Trimming cost V 10 bases and J 4 bases, with 11 bases left between them. This CDR3 is built from 11 residues. CDR3 coding DNA: TGTGCCACTATGTGGGGTTACGAGCAGTACTTC. Translating it yields CATMWGYEQYF.

This chain links TRBV29-1 with TRBJ2-3; TRBD2 agrees at 7 bases. The CDR3 has 13 amino acids. Germline V gives CDR1 SQVTM, CDR2 ANQGSEA. With V trimmed by 3 bases and J by 6 bases, 6 bases remained unmatched. CDR3 sequence reads: CSVDETSLDTQYF. The CDR3 DNA follows: TGCAGCGTTGATGAGACTAGCTTGGATACGCAGTATTTT.

The chain carries TRBV9 and TRBJ1-3, with no clear D. CDR3 size: 13 residues. Germline V gives CDR1 SGDLS, CDR2 YYNGEE. V was pared by 4 bases and J by 7 bases, with 12 bases between. The CDR3 region is CASSPSRDNTIYF. The CDR3 coding sequence is TGTGCCAGCAGCCCCTCTAGAGATAACACCATATATTTT.

The V and J genes are TRBV28 and TRBJ2-1; D is possibly TRBD1 or TRBD2 (5 bases each). This CDR3 comprises 15 residues. V lost 5 bases to trimming and J lost 8 bases, with 19 bases between them. Germline assignment: CDR1 MDHEN and CDR2 SYDVKM. The CDR3 region has the DNA TGTGCCAGCAGTCACGGGGCTAGCCGGCAGGATGAGCAGTTCTTC. Translating it yields CASSHGASRQDEQFF. The whole variable domain, remainder taken from reference TRBV28 and TRBJ2-1, is DVKVTQSSRYLVKRTGEKVFLECVQDMDHENMFWYRQDPGLGLRLIYFSYDVKMKEKGDIPEGYSVSREKKERFSLILESASTNQTSMYLCASSHGASRQDEQFFGPGTRLTVL.

This chain connects TRBV28 to TRBJ1-1; 8 bases agree with TRBD1. CDR3 length equals 14 residues. Germline CDR1 MDHEN, CDR2 SYDVKM. After removal of 5 bases from V and 7 bases from J, the junction contained 9 bases not matched to a gene. CDR3 DNA sequence: TGTGCCAGCAGTCCTCGTGACAGGGGAGGTGAAGCTTTCTTT. Translating gives CASSPRDRGGEAFF.

This clone came up once. V and J are TRBV10-3 and TRBJ2-1; possible D gene TRBD2, 6 bases. Germline CDR1 is ENHRY and CDR2 is SYGVKD. CDR3 size: 17 residues. V lost 5 bases to trimming and J lost 0 bases, with 17 bases between them. In DNA, the CDR3 is TGTGCCATCAGTCCCTTGGGTAGCGGAGACTCCTACAATGAGCAGTTCTTC. Amino acid sequence: CAISPLGSGDSYNEQFF.

The rearrangement uses TRBV7-3 and TRBJ2-2; no clear D. Germline-derived CDR1 and CDR2 are SGHTA and FQGTGA. The length of the CDR3 is 12 residues. V gave up 6 bases and J gave up 8 bases, with 10 bases separating them. As DNA, the CDR3 is TGTGCCAGCAGGAATCTAGGGGGGGAGCTGTTTTTT. Its protein is CASRNLGGELFF. Based on the CDR3 plus reference TRBV7-3 and TRBJ2-2, the full variable domain is GAGVSQTPSNKVTEKGKYVELRCDPISGHTALYWYRQSLGQGPEFLIYFQGTGAADDSGLPNDRFFAVRPEGSVSTLKIQRTERGDSAVYLCASRNLGGELFFGEGSRLTVL.

This chain connects TRBV7-6 to TRBJ2-3, with D tentatively TRBD2 (6 bases). V lost 1 base and J lost 0, with 14 bases in between. The CDR3 sequence is 17 residues long. The germline V gene has CDR1 SGHVS and CDR2 FNYEAQ. The CDR3 sequence is CASSLDFPLASTDTQYF. Written as DNA, the CDR3 is TGTGCCAGCAGCTTAGACTTCCCGCTAGCGAGCACAGATACGCAGTATTTT.

The J gene is TRBJ1-2, the V gene TRBV11-3; TRBD1 is a possible D gene (5 bases). V was trimmed by 1 base and J by 6 bases, leaving 12 bases between them. Germline CDR1 reads SGHNT; CDR2 reads YENEEA. The CDR3 covers 14 residues. CDR3 bases: TGTGCCAGCAGCTTAGGGGGGAACTCGAATGGCTACACCTTC. Its translation is CASSLGGNSNGYTF.

This clone has just one count. The rearrangement joins TRBV2 to TRBJ1-4, with D possibly being TRBD1 (5 bases). CDR1 is SNHLY, CDR2 FYNNEI, per germline. The CDR3 runs to 15 residues. The V and J ends lost 3 bases and 0 bases respectively, with 8 bases between them. The CDR3 loop reads CASSDRDATNEKLFF. DNA of the CDR3: TGTGCCAGCAGTGACAGGGATGCAACTAATGAAAAACTGTTTTTT.

The chain has TRBV6-1 and TRBJ2-2; tentative D call: TRBD2 (5 bases). CDR3 size: 14 residues. The ends were cut back, 5 bases at V and 6 bases at J, with 13 bases in the middle. Germline V gene sequence: CDR1 MNHNS, CDR2 SASEGT. The chain's CDR3 is CASSTGPSPGELFF. Written as DNA, the CDR3 is TGTGCCAGCAGTACCGGCCCTAGCCCCGGGGAGCTGTTTTTT.

This clone appeared once. The chain is built from TRBV5-5 and TRBJ2-7; 8 bases map to TRBD2. The CDR3 runs 14 residues. The germline V gene has CDR1 SGHKS and CDR2 YYEKEE (reference sequence). V shed 1 base, J shed 4 bases, and the junction held 4 bases outside the gene matches. The CDR3 bases are TGTGCCAGCAGCTTGAGCGGGGGTAGATACGAGCAGTACTTC. Its translation: CASSLSGGRYEQYF.

This chain joins TRBV4-3 and TRBJ2-1; TRBD2 matches 11 bases. The CDR3 contains 21 residues. CDR1 LGHNA and CDR2 YSLEER come from the germline V gene. The junction had 22 bases not matched to a gene; V was cut back by 0 bases and J by 9 bases. The chain's CDR3 is CASSQDLLAGGPPTIKREQFF. CDR3 nucleotides: TGCGCCAGCAGCCAAGATCTTCTAGCGGGAGGCCCCCCTACAATTAAACGTGAGCAGTTCTTC.

CDR3 amino acids: CASRLESVWEQFF. DNA of the CDR3: TGTGCCAGCAGACTAGAATCGGTCTGGGAGCAGTTCTTC. V usage is TRBV7-9 and J usage is TRBJ2-1; the D gene is possibly TRBD2 (5 bases). Germline V gene sequence: CDR1 SEHNR, CDR2 FQNEAQ (reference sequence). V gave up 6 bases and J gave up 10 bases, with 16 bases separating them. The CDR3 spans 13 residues.

The V gene is TRBV5-5, the J gene TRBJ2-1; TRBD2 aligns across 15 bases. Germline lookup yields CDR1 SGHKS and CDR2 YYEKEE (reference sequence). The trim removed 3 bases at V and 1 base at J, leaving 8 bases unmatched. This CDR3 region has 19 residues. The CDR3 coding sequence is TGTGCCAGCAGCTCGCCGGGACTAGCGGGAGGAAGTTCCTACAATGAGCAGTTCTTC. It encodes CASSSPGLAGGSSYNEQFF.

This chain uses TRBV29-1 with TRBJ1-2, with unresolved D. Trimming removed 3 bases from V and 6 bases from J, with 8 bases in between. The CDR3 totals 11 residues. In germline, CDR1 is SQVTM, CDR2 ANQGSEA. This chain's CDR3 is CSVDGQDGYTF. The CDR3 DNA reads TGCAGCGTTGACGGTCAGGATGGCTACACCTTC.

This chain links TRBV2 with TRBJ2-6; D may be TRBD1 or TRBD2 (5 bases each). The germline V gene has CDR1 SNHLY and CDR2 FYNNEI. The CDR3 has 17 residues. The germline V and J ends were trimmed by 7 bases and 2 bases, with 18 bases remaining between them. The CDR3 sequence: CASMEARADAGANVLTF. The CDR3 nucleotides read TGTGCCAGCATGGAGGCCAGGGCCGACGCTGGGGCCAACGTCCTGACTTTC. Full variable domain (outside the CDR3, taken from reference TRBV2 and TRBJ2-6): EPEVTQTPSHQVTQMGQEVILRCVPISNHLYFYWYRQILGQKVEFLVSFYNNEISEKSEIFDDQFSVERPDGSNFTLKIRSTKLEDSAMYFCASMEARADAGANVLTFGAGSRLTVL.

The chain combines TRBV5-1 with TRBJ2-3, with TRBD2 matching over 14 bases. V was clipped by 2 bases and J by 4 bases; unmatched bases: 6. This CDR3 comprises 17 residues. Germline V CDR1 and CDR2: SGHRS, YFSETQ. CDR3 nucleotides: TGCGCCAGCAGCTTAGGACTAGCGGGAGGCAGGGCAGATACGCAGTATTTT. It encodes CASSLGLAGGRADTQYF.

The CDR3 nucleotides are TGTGCCAGCAGTTACTCGATGCTCCAGCAGCATTTT. It codes for CASSYSMLQQHF. J is TRBJ1-5 and V is TRBV6-6; D gene ambiguous. CDR1 is MNHNY and CDR2 is SVGAGI in the germline V gene (reference sequence). Between the trimmed V and J ends, which lost 0 bases and 13 bases, there was a span of 10 bases. CDR3 length: 12 amino acids.

The rearrangement joins TRBV19 to TRBJ2-7, with 14 bases aligning to TRBD2. CDR1 and CDR2 from the germline V gene are LNHDA and SQIVND (reference sequence). This CDR3 region has 14 residues. V lost 7 bases and J lost 5; bases outside the gene matches: 4. The CDR3 coding sequence is TGTGCCAGTACCGGGACTAGCGGGAGCAACGAGCAGTACTTC. It encodes CASTGTSGSNEQYF.

The chain combines TRBV7-6 with TRBJ2-1; a possible D gene is TRBD2 (5 bases). This CDR3 is 17 amino acids long. Germline V gene data show CDR1 as SGHVS and CDR2 as FNYEAQ. V was pared by 1 base and J by 3 bases, with 16 bases between. CDR3 in amino acids: CASSLGGWGSDYNEQFF. In DNA form, the CDR3 reads TGTGCCAGCAGCTTAGGGGGATGGGGTAGCGACTACAATGAGCAGTTCTTC.

This clone was recorded only once. This rearrangement joins TRBV7-9 to TRBJ2-5, with unresolved D. The CDR3 covers 16 residues. V was clipped by 2 bases and J by 1 base, with 14 bases between them. Germline V gene data show CDR1 as SEHNR and CDR2 as FQNEAQ (reference sequence). The chain's CDR3 is CASSLFRRDTQETQYF. CDR3 bases: TGTGCCAGCAGCTTATTCCGCCGAGACACCCAAGAGACCCAGTACTTC.

The chain links TRBV5-5 to TRBJ1-1, with D perhaps TRBD1 (6 bases). V was clipped by 3 bases and J by 1 base, with 16 bases between them. The CDR3 is 16 amino acids. Germline CDR1 and CDR2: SGHKS and YYEKEE (reference sequence). DNA for the CDR3: TGTGCCAGCAGCTGGGATCGGACAGTAAGGAACACTGAAGCTTTCTTT. This codes for CASSWDRTVRNTEAFF.

V and J are TRBV7-6 and TRBJ2-2, with 9 bases that match TRBD2. This CDR3 is 15 amino acids long. Trimming took 5 bases from V and 6 from J; bases not matched to a gene: 7. Germline CDR1 SGHVS, CDR2 FNYEAQ. This CDR3 is CASSGGTSLAGELFF. CDR3 DNA: TGTGCCAGCAGCGGGGGGACTAGCTTGGCCGGGGAGCTGTTTTTT.